Described below is a single T cell receptor (beta chain) sequence and its context. Its specificity is unknown. The entry originates in a study of Ad26.COV2.S vaccination and SARS-CoV-2 variants. Findings and caveats of the study: Placebo and vaccine recipients had non-spike TCR breadth that was similar.

Germline V gene sequence: CDR1 SGHDN, CDR2 FVKESK. The CDR3 contains 16 residues. V was cut by 0 bases and J by 1 base, with 13 bases left in between. Profiled with immunoSEQ multiplex PCR; TCRdb holds only in-frame clones, not every one. The sample shows under 500,000 clones, about 90% of them seen only once. Indicated treatment: some 20 received Ad26.COV2.S at low or high dose, single or two shots; about 5 received placebo; per-sample allocation not given. The samples date from day 63 after the first vaccine or placebo injection. An 18-55-year-old adult in Boston served as donor. Material: peripheral blood, obtained in a trial of Ad26.COV2.S vaccine versus placebo. The sequence came from a person aged 18-60 years who received the Ad26.COV2.S COVID-19 vaccine or a placebo. The chain is built from TRBV14 and TRBJ2-7, with D possibly TRBD2 on 7 matching bases. CDR3 DNA sequence: TGTGCCAGCAGCCAAGAAGGGGCGGGGGCTTCCTACGAGCAGTACTTC. It yields the protein CASSQEGAGASYEQYF.